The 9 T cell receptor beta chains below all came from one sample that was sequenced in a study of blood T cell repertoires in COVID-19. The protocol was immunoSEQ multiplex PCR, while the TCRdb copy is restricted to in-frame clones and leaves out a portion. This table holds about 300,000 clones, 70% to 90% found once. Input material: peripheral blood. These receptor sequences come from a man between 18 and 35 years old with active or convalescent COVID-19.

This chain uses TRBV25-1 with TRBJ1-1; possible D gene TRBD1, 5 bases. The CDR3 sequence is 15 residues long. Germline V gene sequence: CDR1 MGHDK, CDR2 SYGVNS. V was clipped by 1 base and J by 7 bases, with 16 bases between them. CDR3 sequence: CASSEFGGAESEAFF. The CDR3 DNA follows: TGTGCCAGCAGTGAATTTGGTGGGGCAGAGAGTGAAGCTTTCTTT. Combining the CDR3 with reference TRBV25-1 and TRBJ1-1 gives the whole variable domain EADIYQTPRYLVIGTGKKITLECSQTMGHDKMYWYQQDPGMELHLIHYSYGVNSTEKGDLSSESTVSRIRTEHFPLTLESARPSHTSQYLCASSEFGGAESEAFFGQGTRLTVV.

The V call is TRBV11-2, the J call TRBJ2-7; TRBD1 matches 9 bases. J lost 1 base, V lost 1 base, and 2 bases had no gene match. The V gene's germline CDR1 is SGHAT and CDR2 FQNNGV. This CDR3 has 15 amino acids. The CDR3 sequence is CASSLATGGSYEQYF. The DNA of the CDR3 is TGTGCCAGCAGCTTAGCGACAGGGGGTTCCTACGAGCAGTACTTC. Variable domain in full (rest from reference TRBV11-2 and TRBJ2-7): EAGVAQSPRYKIIEKRQSVAFWCNPISGHATLYWYQQILGQGPKLLIQFQNNGVVDDSQLPKDRFSAERLKGVDSTLKIQPAKLEDSAVYLCASSLATGGSYEQYFGPGTRLTVT.

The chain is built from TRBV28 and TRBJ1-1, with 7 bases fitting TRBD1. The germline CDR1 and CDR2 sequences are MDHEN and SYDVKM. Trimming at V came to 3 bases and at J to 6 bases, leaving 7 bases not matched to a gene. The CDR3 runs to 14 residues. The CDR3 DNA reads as TGTGCCAGCAGTTTGCCAGGGGGATCCCCTGAAGCTTTCTTT. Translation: CASSLPGGSPEAFF.

The DNA of the CDR3 is TGTGCCAGCAGCTCATGGCCAGGCAATGAGCAGTTCTTC. Its protein product is CASSSWPGNEQFF. The chain recombines TRBV7-9 with TRBJ2-1; D uncertain. Trimming pared 4 bases from V and 6 bases from J, leaving 10 bases between. In germline, CDR1 is SEHNR, CDR2 FQNEAQ (reference sequence). The CDR3 spans 13 residues. Full variable domain (remainder filled in from reference TRBV7-9 and TRBJ2-1): DTGVSQNPRHKITKRGQNVTFRCDPISEHNRLYWYRQTLGQGPEFLTYFQNEAQLEKSRLLSDRFSAERPKGSFSTLEIQRTEQGDSAMYLCASSSWPGNEQFFGPGTRLTVL.

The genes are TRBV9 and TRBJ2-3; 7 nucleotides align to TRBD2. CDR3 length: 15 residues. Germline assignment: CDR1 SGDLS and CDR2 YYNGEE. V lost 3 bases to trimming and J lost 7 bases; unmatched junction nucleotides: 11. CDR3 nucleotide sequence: TGTGCCAGCAGCGCCCAAAGCGGGGATGGGCATACGCAGTATTTT. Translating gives CASSAQSGDGHTQYF. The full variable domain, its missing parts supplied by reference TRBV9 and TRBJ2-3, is DSGVTQTPKHLITATGQRVTLRCSPRSGDLSVYWYQQSLDQGLQFLIQYYNGEERAKGNILERFSAQQFPDLHSELNLSSLELGDSALYFCASSAQSGDGHTQYFGPGTRLTVL.

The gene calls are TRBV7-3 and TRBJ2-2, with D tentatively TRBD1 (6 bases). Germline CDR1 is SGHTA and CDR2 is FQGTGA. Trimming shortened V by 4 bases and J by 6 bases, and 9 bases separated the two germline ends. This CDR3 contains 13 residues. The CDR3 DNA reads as TGTGCCAGCAGCTATACAGGGTCCGGGGAGCTGTTTTTT. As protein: CASSYTGSGELFF.

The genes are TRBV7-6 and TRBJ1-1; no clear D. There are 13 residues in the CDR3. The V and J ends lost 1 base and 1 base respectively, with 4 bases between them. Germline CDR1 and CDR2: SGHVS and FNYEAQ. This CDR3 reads CASSLGANTEAFF. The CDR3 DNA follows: TGTGCCAGCAGCTTAGGGGCGAACACTGAAGCTTTCTTT.

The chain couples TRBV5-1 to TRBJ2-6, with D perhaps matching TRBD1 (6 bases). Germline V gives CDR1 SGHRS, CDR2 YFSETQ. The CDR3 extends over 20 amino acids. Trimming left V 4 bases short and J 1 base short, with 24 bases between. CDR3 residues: CASSLRIPGDPPSGANVLTF. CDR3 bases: TGCGCCAGCAGCCTTAGGATACCAGGGGACCCCCCTTCTGGGGCCAACGTCCTGACTTTC. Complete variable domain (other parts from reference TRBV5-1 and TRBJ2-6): KAGVTQTPRYLIKTRGQQVTLSCSPISGHRSVSWYQQTPGQGLQFLFEYFSETQRNKGNFPGRFSGRQFSNSRSEMNVSTLELGDSALYLCASSLRIPGDPPSGANVLTFGAGSRLTVL.

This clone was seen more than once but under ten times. For the CDR3, the DNA is TGTGCCAGTAGTATCCTCCACTCAAACAGGGGAATACCCTACGAGCAGTACTTC. Its protein is CASSILHSNRGIPYEQYF. The chain uses TRBV19 and TRBJ2-7; 7 bases match TRBD1. The CDR3 contains 18 residues. In germline, CDR1 is LNHDA, CDR2 SQIVND (reference sequence). After removal of 3 bases from V and 2 bases from J, the junction contained 16 bases not matched to a gene.